The 28 T cell receptor beta chains presented below share a single source sample, sequenced in a study of identical twins. TCRdb itself ran the 5' RACE reads through MiXCR, one entry per CDR3 protein. The sample includes under 300,000 distinct CDR3 sequences, about 13% of them seen just once. These data also featured in a second study, about yellow fever vaccine responses in identical twins.

The sample was memory (CD45RO+) T cells sorted from blood. These receptors were taken from a woman aged 18-29 years in good health.

V gene TRBV20-1 combines with J gene TRBJ1-5; no reliable D call. The CDR3 runs 16 residues. CDR1 is DFQATT, CDR2 SNEGSKA, per germline (reference sequence). V was pared by 0 bases and J by 0 bases, with 12 bases between. This chain's CDR3 is CSARDGQLLSNQPQHF. CDR3 in DNA: TGCAGTGCTAGAGATGGGCAGCTTCTTAGCAATCAGCCCCAGCATTTT.

This clonotype was observed a few times. The chain recombines TRBV5-6 with TRBJ2-7; the match to TRBD1 covers 8 bases. The junction had 10 bases not matched to a gene; V was cut back by 4 bases and J by 7 bases. Germline CDR1 reads SGHDT; CDR2 reads YYEEEE. The CDR3 is 14 residues long. The CDR3 DNA is TGTGCCAGCAGCAATCGACAGGGGAGTTGGGAGCAGTACTTC. Amino acid sequence: CASSNRQGSWEQYF.

The genes are TRBV20-1 and TRBJ2-7; TRBD2 aligns across 11 bases. Germline loops: CDR1 DFQATT, CDR2 SNEGSKA (reference sequence). The CDR3 runs to 15 residues. Trimming at V came to 3 bases and at J to 1 base, leaving 5 bases not matched to a gene. The CDR3 region is CSASKASGRSYEQYF. The CDR3 nucleotides are TGCAGTGCTAGTAAGGCTAGCGGGAGGTCCTACGAGCAGTACTTC.

The chain uses TRBV29-1 and TRBJ2-3, with TRBD2 matching over 10 bases. Germline loops: CDR1 SQVTM, CDR2 ANQGSEA. There are 16 residues in the CDR3. The V and J ends lost 5 bases and 1 base, in that order; junction bases with no gene match: 9. CDR3 residues: CSVPSGGGSRTDTQYF. The CDR3 coding sequence is TGCAGCGTTCCTAGCGGGGGAGGAAGCCGCACAGATACGCAGTATTTT.

This clonotype was detected ten times or more. V and J are TRBV24-1 and TRBJ2-3; possible D gene TRBD1, 6 bases. V was trimmed by 2 bases and J by 8 bases, leaving 13 bases between them. Germline CDR1 KGHDR, CDR2 SFDVKD. The CDR3 runs to 14 residues. The CDR3 sequence: CATSDSNIGGTQYF. The DNA for the CDR3 is TGTGCCACCAGTGATTCAAACATAGGGGGTACGCAGTATTTT.

This clonotype occurred many times. The chain carries TRBV3-1 and TRBJ2-5; 10 bases agree with TRBD2. This CDR3 is 16 amino acids long. J was trimmed by 3 bases and V by 1 base; bases with no gene match: 5. Germline assignment: CDR1 LGHDT and CDR2 YNNKEL (reference sequence). The CDR3 DNA reads as TGTGCCAGCAGCCAAGGCCGACTAGCGGGTGAAGAGACCCAGTACTTC. Its translation is CASSQGRLAGEETQYF.

The table lists this clonotype with a few counts. The chain employs TRBV7-9 and TRBJ2-7; D is unclear. Trimming shortened V by 0 bases and J by 5 bases, and 11 bases separated the two germline ends. The CDR3 runs 14 residues. Germline values: CDR1 SEHNR, CDR2 FQNEAQ (reference sequence). The CDR3 nucleotides read TGTGCCAGCAGCTTAGCGGGTGGTGGCAACGAGCAGTACTTC. This sequence encodes CASSLAGGGNEQYF.

This clonotype was seen a few times. The conserved phenylalanine or tryptophan is not found at the CDR3 terminus, so this likely reflects a read error. No DNA is shown, since the ends of the CDR3 on it are uncertain; the CDR3 is the one TCRdb lists. The genes are TRBV11-2 and TRBJ2-7. The CDR3 comprises 12 residues, both ends counted. Germline loops: CDR1 SGHAT, CDR2 FQNNGV. The chain's CDR3 is CASSLEWGKPSY.

This chain links TRBV3-1 with TRBJ2-5; weak D call: TRBD1 (6 bases). This CDR3 has 13 residues. The germline gives CDR1 LGHDT, CDR2 YNNKEL (reference sequence). The germline V and J ends were trimmed by 8 bases and 1 base, with 11 bases remaining between them. This CDR3 is CASGLDSQETQYF. The CDR3 DNA is TGTGCCAGCGGTCTGGACAGCCAAGAGACCCAGTACTTC.

This clonotype was seen a handful of times. This chain uses TRBV10-3 with TRBJ2-7; possibly TRBD1 or TRBD2 for D (8 bases each). The germline gives CDR1 ENHRY, CDR2 SYGVKD. CDR3 size: 19 residues. Trimming shortened V by 6 bases and J by 2 bases, and 29 bases separated the two germline ends. CDR3 DNA: TGTGCCATCAGGAGAAATGGACAGGGTAGAGCGGGAGTGACCTACGAGCAGTACTTC. It codes for CAIRRNGQGRAGVTYEQYF.

The CDR3 loop reads CASSYEAENTGELFF. CDR3 coding DNA: TGTGCCAGCAGTTACGAGGCAGAGAACACCGGGGAGCTGTTTTTT. The J gene is TRBJ2-2, the V gene TRBV6-2 or TRBV6-3; D is ambiguous. Per the germline V gene, CDR1 is MNHEY and CDR2 is SVGEGT. CDR3 length equals 15 residues. Trimming took 2 bases from V and 1 from J, leaving 8 bases between them.

This clonotype was observed a few times. The chain uses TRBV20-1 and TRBJ2-5, with a tentative D call TRBD1 (6 bases). The CDR3 contains 16 residues. V lost 2 bases and J lost 2, with 18 bases in between. Germline assignment: CDR1 DFQATT and CDR2 SNEGSKA (reference sequence). This CDR3 is CSARPSGLGGQETQYF. Written as DNA, the CDR3 is TGCAGTGCTAGACCCTCGGGGTTAGGGGGTCAAGAGACCCAGTACTTC.

Here the CDR3 DNA reads TGTGCCAGCAGCCTCCCCGGGGGGAAGAACAATGAGCAGTTCTTC. Residues: CASSLPGGKNNEQFF. V gene TRBV12-3 or TRBV12-4 combines with J gene TRBJ2-1; 7 nucleotides match TRBD2. The V segment lost 6 bases and the J segment 5 bases; nucleotides outside the gene matches: 10. The CDR3 totals 15 residues.

The table lists this clonotype with a few counts. The rearrangement links TRBV7-2 to TRBJ2-1; 7 positions agree with TRBD1. Germline CDR1 and CDR2: SGHTA and FQGNSA. The CDR3 spans 12 residues. V shed 5 bases and J 10 bases; nucleotides not matched to a gene: 5. The CDR3 DNA follows: TGTGCCAGCAGCCAGACAGGGTACGAGCAGTTCTTC. This sequence encodes CASSQTGYEQFF. The full variable domain, rest sourced from reference TRBV7-2 and TRBJ2-1, is GAGVSQSPSNKVTEKGKDVELRCDPISGHTALYWYRQSLGQGLEFLIYFQGNSAPDKSGLPSDRFSAERTGGSVSTLTIQRTQQEDSAVYLCASSQTGYEQFFGPGTRLTVL.

This clonotype was seen a few times. The chain recombines TRBV12-3 or TRBV12-4 with TRBJ2-1; 7 bases agree with TRBD2. The CDR3 has 16 residues. J was trimmed by 6 bases and V by 2 bases; bases with no gene match: 10. The CDR3: CASSLQAGVVPNEQFF. Written as DNA, the CDR3 is TGTGCCAGCAGTTTACAGGCGGGAGTAGTACCCAATGAGCAGTTCTTC.

This chain joins TRBV3-1 and TRBJ2-1; maybe TRBD2 (5 bases). The CDR3 runs 14 residues. V was trimmed by 5 bases and J by 8 bases, leaving 16 bases between them. CDR1 is LGHDT, CDR2 YNNKEL, per germline (reference sequence). CDR3 DNA: TGTGCCAGCAGCGCCGGACTCCTTAGCGATGAGCAGTTCTTC. Protein sequence: CASSAGLLSDEQFF.

The chain links TRBV10-3 to TRBJ2-2; D is possibly TRBD1 (6 bases). Per germline, CDR1 ENHRY and CDR2 SYGVKD. This CDR3 is 14 amino acids long. V was pared by 4 bases and J by 0 bases, with 6 bases between. In nucleotides, the CDR3 is TGTGCCATCAGTGGGACAGCGAACACCGGGGAGCTGTTTTTT. It codes for CAISGTANTGELFF.

This chain links TRBV4-2 with TRBJ2-5; 13 bases match TRBD2. The CDR3 runs to 17 residues. The V segment lost 5 bases and the J segment 5 bases; nucleotides outside the gene matches: 11. Germline CDR1 LGHNA, CDR2 YNFKEQ. CDR3 residues: CASSERLAGGPSETQYF. CDR3 bases: TGTGCCAGCAGCGAGAGACTAGCGGGGGGCCCTTCGGAGACCCAGTACTTC.

This clonotype showed up just a few times. The rearrangement uses TRBV7-9 and TRBJ2-5; TRBD1 is a possible D gene (6 bases). The CDR3 sequence is 14 residues long. Germline CDR1 and CDR2: SEHNR and FQNEAQ (reference sequence). V dropped 4 bases and J dropped 2 bases, with 11 bases sitting between them. CDR3 nucleotides: TGTGCCAGCAGCTCGACGGGACAACAAGAGACCCAGTACTTC. Translating gives CASSSTGQQETQYF.

This clonotype was counted ten times or more. The rearrangement links TRBV6-1 to TRBJ2-1; 8 nucleotides line up with TRBD1. The V and J ends lost 8 bases and 2 bases, in that order; junction bases with no gene match: 8. The CDR3 extends over 15 amino acids. CDR1 is MNHNS and CDR2 is SASEGT in the germline V gene. CDR3 loop: CASRPDREPYNEQFF. The CDR3 nucleotides are TGTGCCAGCCGCCCGGACAGGGAACCCTACAATGAGCAGTTCTTC.

This clonotype turned up a few times. The chain uses TRBV4-3 and TRBJ1-1, with D hard to call. There are 15 residues in the CDR3. V was trimmed by 0 bases and J by 4 bases, leaving 12 bases between them. From germline, CDR1 is LGHNA and CDR2 YSLEER. CDR3 region: CASSQETGLGTEAFF. CDR3 coding DNA: TGCGCCAGCAGCCAAGAGACCGGGCTTGGCACTGAAGCTTTCTTT.

The J gene is TRBJ2-2, the V gene TRBV4-2; 9 bases line up with TRBD1. With V trimmed by 5 bases and J by 5 bases, 9 bases remained unmatched. The germline V gene has CDR1 LGHNA and CDR2 YNFKEQ. The CDR3 is made up of 16 amino acids. The CDR3 nucleotides read TGTGCCAGCAGCGCACGGGGACAGGGTGGAACCGGGGAGCTGTTTTTT. It codes for CASSARGQGGTGELFF.

The chain couples TRBV6-1 to TRBJ2-7; D gene ambiguous. The germline V and J ends were trimmed by 6 bases and 2 bases, with 17 bases remaining between them. Per the germline V gene, CDR1 is MNHNS and CDR2 is SASEGT. The CDR3 has 15 amino acids. The CDR3 DNA is TGTGCCAGCAGCCCCCTCTTCGACCCAGCCTACGAGCAGTACTTC. Protein product: CASSPLFDPAYEQYF.

This clonotype has only a few counts. This chain uses TRBV6-1 with TRBJ1-1, with unresolved D. This CDR3 region has 15 residues. Germline values: CDR1 MNHNS, CDR2 SASEGT. V was pared by 1 base and J by 5 bases, with 14 bases between. In nucleotides, the CDR3 is TGTGCCAGCAGTGAAGTTATGGCAGGTGGAACTGAAGCTTTCTTT. Translating it yields CASSEVMAGGTEAFF.

This clonotype appeared a few times. The chain is built from TRBV7-2 and TRBJ1-2, with no clear D. From germline, CDR1 is SGHTA and CDR2 FQGNSA. V lost 4 bases to trimming and J lost 4 bases, with 13 bases between them. The CDR3 contains 14 residues. This CDR3 is CASSSRVWVYGYTF. The CDR3 DNA reads as TGTGCCAGCAGCTCGAGAGTATGGGTCTATGGCTACACCTTC. The full variable domain, completed using reference TRBV7-2 and TRBJ1-2, is GAGVSQSPSNKVTEKGKDVELRCDPISGHTALYWYRQSLGQGLEFLIYFQGNSAPDKSGLPSDRFSAERTGGSVSTLTIQRTQQEDSAVYLCASSSRVWVYGYTFGSGTRLTVV.

The V call is TRBV9, the J call TRBJ2-1; no clear D gene. From germline, CDR1 is SGDLS and CDR2 YYNGEE. This CDR3 has 12 residues. V was trimmed by 6 bases and J by 8 bases, leaving 12 bases between them. The CDR3: CASTGYMDEQFF. The CDR3 region has the DNA TGTGCCAGCACCGGGTACATGGATGAGCAGTTCTTC.

This clonotype appeared many times. The V call is TRBV20-1, the J call TRBJ1-2, with no clear D. V was pared by 6 bases and J by 6 bases, with 20 bases between. CDR3 size: 14 residues. The germline CDR1 and CDR2 sequences are DFQATT and SNEGSKA (reference sequence). DNA for the CDR3: TGCAGTGCGGGCGAGGGAGGGTCTACACATGGCTACACCTTC. It codes for CSAGEGGSTHGYTF.

This clonotype was observed a few times. The chain uses TRBV2 and TRBJ2-1; 9 bases match TRBD1. J was trimmed by 8 bases and V by 5 bases; bases with no gene match: 7. Germline V gene data show CDR1 as SNHLY and CDR2 as FYNNEI. CDR3 length: 14 amino acids. CDR3 nucleotide sequence: TGTGCCAGCAGTATACGGGACAGGGACCATGAGCAGTTCTTC. Translation gives CASSIRDRDHEQFF.